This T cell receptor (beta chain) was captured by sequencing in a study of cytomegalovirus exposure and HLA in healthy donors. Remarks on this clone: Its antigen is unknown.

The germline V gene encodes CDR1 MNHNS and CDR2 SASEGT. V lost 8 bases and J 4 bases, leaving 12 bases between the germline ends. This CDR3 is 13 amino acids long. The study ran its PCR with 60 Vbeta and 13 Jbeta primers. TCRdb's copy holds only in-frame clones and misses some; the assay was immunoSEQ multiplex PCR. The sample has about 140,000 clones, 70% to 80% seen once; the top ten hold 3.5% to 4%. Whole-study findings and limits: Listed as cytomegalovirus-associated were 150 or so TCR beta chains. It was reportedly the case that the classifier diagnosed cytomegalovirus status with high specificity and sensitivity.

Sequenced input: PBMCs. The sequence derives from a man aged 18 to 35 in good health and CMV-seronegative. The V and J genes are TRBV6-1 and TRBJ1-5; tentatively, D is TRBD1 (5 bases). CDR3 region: CASRETANQPQHF. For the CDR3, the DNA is TGTGCCAGCCGCGAGACAGCTAATCAGCCCCAGCATTTT.